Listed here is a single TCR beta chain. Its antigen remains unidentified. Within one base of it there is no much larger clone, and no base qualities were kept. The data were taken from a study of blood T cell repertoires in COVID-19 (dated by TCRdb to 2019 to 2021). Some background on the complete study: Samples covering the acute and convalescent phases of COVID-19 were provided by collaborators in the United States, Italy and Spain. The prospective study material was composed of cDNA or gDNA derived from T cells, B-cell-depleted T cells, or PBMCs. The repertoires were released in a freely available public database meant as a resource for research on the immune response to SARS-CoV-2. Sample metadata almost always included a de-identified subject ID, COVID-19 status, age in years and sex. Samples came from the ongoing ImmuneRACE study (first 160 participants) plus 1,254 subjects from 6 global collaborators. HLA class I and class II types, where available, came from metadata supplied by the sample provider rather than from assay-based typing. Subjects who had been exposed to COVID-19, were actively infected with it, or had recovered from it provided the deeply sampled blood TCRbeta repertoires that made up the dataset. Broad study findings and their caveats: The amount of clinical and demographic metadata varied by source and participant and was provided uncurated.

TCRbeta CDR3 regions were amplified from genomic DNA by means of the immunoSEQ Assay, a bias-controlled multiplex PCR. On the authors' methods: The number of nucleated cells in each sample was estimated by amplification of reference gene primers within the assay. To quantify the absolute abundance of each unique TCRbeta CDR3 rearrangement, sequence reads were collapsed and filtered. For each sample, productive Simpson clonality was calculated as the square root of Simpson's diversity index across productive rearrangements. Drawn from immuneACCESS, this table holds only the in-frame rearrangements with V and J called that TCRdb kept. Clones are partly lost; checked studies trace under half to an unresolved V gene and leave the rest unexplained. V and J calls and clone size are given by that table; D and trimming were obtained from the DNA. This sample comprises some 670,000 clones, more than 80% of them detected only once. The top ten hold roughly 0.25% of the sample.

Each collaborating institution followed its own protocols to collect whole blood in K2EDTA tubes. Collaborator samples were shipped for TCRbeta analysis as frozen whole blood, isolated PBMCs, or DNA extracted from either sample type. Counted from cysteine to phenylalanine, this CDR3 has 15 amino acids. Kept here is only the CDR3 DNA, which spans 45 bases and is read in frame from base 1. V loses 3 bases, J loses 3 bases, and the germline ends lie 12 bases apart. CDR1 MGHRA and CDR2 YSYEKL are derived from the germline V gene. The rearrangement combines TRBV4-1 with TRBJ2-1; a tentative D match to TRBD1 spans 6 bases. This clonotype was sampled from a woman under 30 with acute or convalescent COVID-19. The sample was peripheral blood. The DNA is TGCGCCAGCAGCCACTCACAGGGTGTCTACAATGAGCAGTTCTTC. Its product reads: CASSHSQGVYNEQFF.